These T cell receptor beta chains were read from a single sample in a study of shared clonotypes between healthy human individuals. Profiled with immunoSEQ multiplex PCR; TCRdb holds only in-frame clones, not every one. Of 450,000 to 700,000 clones listed, around 95% were seen once; the top ten hold 0.11%. The sample was naive CD8+ T cells sorted from blood. The receptors originated from a woman aged 25 to 39 in good health. CDR3s include the opening cysteine and the closing phenylalanine or tryptophan. D genes are given only for firm matches. The size entry is marked missing in some rows and otherwise reads once, few, many or a size class.

v_call,j_call,clone_size,d_call,cdr3_aa,cdr3_nt
TRBV5-6,TRBJ2-7,-,TRBD2,CASSYSGASYEQYF,TGTGCCAGCAGCTATAGCGGGGCTTCCTACGAGCAGTACTTC
TRBV6-1,TRBJ2-7,-,-,CASSVPVASAYYEQYF,TGTGCCAGCAGTGTCCCTGTTGCGTCGGCATACTACGAGCAGTACTTC
TRBV5-4,TRBJ1-1,-,-,CASSLGGMNTEAFF,TGTGCCAGCAGCTTGGGAGGTATGAACACTGAAGCTTTCTTT
TRBV13,TRBJ2-7,-,-,CASSFRSTGRTYEQYF,TGTGCCAGCAGCTTTCGTTCAACCGGAAGAACCTACGAGCAGTACTTC
TRBV15,TRBJ2-5,-,-,CATSRDLWASAKETQYF,TGTGCCACCAGCAGAGATTTGTGGGCTAGCGCAAAAGAGACCCAGTACTTC
TRBV6-1,TRBJ2-3,-,-,CASSYSSDTQYF,TGTGCCAGCAGTTATAGCAGCGATACGCAGTATTTT
TRBV2,TRBJ2-7,-,-,CASKPGRSSYEQYF,TGTGCCAGCAAACCGGGACGCAGCTCCTACGAGCAGTACTTC
TRBV5-4,TRBJ2-3,-,-,CASSYPGGPGPTDTQYF,TGTGCCAGCAGCTACCCCGGAGGCCCCGGGCCCACAGATACGCAGTATTTT
TRBV2,TRBJ2-7,once,-,CASMRTSYEQYF,TGTGCCAGCATGCGGACGTCCTACGAGCAGTACTTC
TRBV5-4,TRBJ2-7,once,-,CASSLGGGVGEQYF,TGTGCCAGCAGCTTGGGCGGCGGAGTGGGCGAGCAGTACTTC